Described below is a single T cell receptor (beta chain) sequence and its context. This sample stems from a study of blood T cell repertoires in COVID-19. Clones were sequenced by immunoSEQ multiplex PCR, and TCRdb holds only the in-frame ones, with some missing. This table has fewer than 300,000 clones, around 89% appearing once. The study recruited people aged roughly 18 to 89 years across around 23 US areas. Germline assignment: CDR1 SGHVS and CDR2 FQNEAQ. This CDR3 comprises 17 residues. The trim removed 3 bases at V and 1 base at J, leaving 10 bases unmatched. The sample was PBMCs or T cells enriched from blood (not recorded which). This chain joins TRBV7-8 and TRBJ1-1; 8 bases align to TRBD1. This TCR was recovered from a woman aged 40 to 49 with acute COVID-19. CDR3 region: CASSFPKRQGTNTEAFF. DNA of the CDR3: TGTGCCAGCAGCTTCCCCAAGCGACAGGGGACGAACACTGAAGCTTTCTTT.